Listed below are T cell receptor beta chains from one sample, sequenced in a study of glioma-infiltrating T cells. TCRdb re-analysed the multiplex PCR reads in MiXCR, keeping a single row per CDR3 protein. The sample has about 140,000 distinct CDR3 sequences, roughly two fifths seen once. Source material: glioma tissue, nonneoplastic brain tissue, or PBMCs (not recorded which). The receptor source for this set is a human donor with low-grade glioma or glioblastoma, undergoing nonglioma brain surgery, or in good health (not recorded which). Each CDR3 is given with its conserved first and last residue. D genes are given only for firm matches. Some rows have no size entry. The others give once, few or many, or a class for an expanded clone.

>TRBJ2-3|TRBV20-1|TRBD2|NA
TGCAGTGCTAGAGATCCTAGCGGGAGATTCGGAACAGATACGCAGTATTTT
CSARDPSGRFGTDTQYF
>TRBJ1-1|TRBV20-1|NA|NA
TGCAGTGCTAGTACTCCAGCGAACACTGAAGCTTTCTTT
CSASTPANTEAFF
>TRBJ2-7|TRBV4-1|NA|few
TGCGCCAGCAGCCAAGAGGGCCCGTCCCCTTACGAGCAGTACTTC
CASSQEGPSPYEQYF
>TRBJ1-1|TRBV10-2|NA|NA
TGCGCCAGCAGTGAGTCCCGACAGACTGAAGCTTTCTTT
CASSESRQTEAFF
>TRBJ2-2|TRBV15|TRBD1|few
TGTGCCACCACCCGGGACAGGGAATCCGGGGAGCTGTTTTTT
CATTRDRESGELFF
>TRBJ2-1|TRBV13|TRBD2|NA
TGTGCCAGCAGCGTAGGTCCCGGGAGGCTGAATGAGCAGTTCTTC
CASSVGPGRLNEQFF
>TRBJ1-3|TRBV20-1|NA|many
TGCAGTGCCGCTGGCCCCCCTGGAAACACCATATATTTT
CSAAGPPGNTIYF
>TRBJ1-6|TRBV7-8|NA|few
TGTGCCAGCAGCAATAACGAGGCTTCCCTCCTCCACTTT
CASSNNEASLLHF
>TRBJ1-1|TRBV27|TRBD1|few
TGTGCCAGCAGCCCTAGGGACAGGGTAGGAGGTGCTTTCTTT
CASSPRDRVGGAFF
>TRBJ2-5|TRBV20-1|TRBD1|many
TGCAGTGCCATGTGGGACGCCACAGGGGCCCAGTACTTC
CSAMWDATGAQYF
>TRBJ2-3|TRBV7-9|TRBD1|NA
TGTGCCAGTAGTCGACAGGGCCGAGGGGCGCAGTATTTT
CASSRQGRGAQYF
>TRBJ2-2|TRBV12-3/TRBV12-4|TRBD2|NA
TGTGCCAGCAGTTACGGGCTAGCGGAAGCCTTCGCGAACACCGGGGAGCTGTTTTTT
CASSYGLAEAFANTGELFF
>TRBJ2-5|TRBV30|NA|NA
TGTGCCTGGAGTGATAACCAAGAGACCCAGTACTTC
CAWSDNQETQYF
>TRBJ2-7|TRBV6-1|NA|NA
TGTGCCAGCAGACCAACTGGCTACGGCTACGAGCAGTACTTC
CASRPTGYGYEQYF
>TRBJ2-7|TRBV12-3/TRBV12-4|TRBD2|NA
TGTGCCAGCAGTTTATCACTAGCGGACGAGCAGTACTTC
CASSLSLADEQYF
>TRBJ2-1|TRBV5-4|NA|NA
TGTGCCAGCAGCTTCGATACTGGACGGAATGAGCAGTTCTTC
CASSFDTGRNEQFF
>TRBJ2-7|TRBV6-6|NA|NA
TGTGCCAGCAGTTATTCCGGGGGCGCCGAGCAGTACTTC
CASSYSGGAEQYF
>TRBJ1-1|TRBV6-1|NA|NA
TGTGCCAGCACTAGAGCCCAGGGACGCAAGAACACTGGAGCTTTCTTT
CASTRAQGRKNTGAFF
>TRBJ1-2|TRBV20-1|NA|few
TGCAGTGCTAGAGATGGCAAGGGTAGCTATGGCTACACCTTC
CSARDGKGSYGYTF
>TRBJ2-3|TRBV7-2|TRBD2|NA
TGTGCCAGCAGCTTAGTAGCGGGAGGGCGGACAGATACGCAGTATTTT
CASSLVAGGRTDTQYF
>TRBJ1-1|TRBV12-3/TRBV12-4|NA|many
TGTGCCAGCAGTGCCCAGGTTACGAACACTGAAGCTTTCTTT
CASSAQVTNTEAFF
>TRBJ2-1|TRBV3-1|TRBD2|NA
TGTGCCAGCACCCATGGGACTAGCGGGCAGTTCTTC
CASTHGTSGQFF
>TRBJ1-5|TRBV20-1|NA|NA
TGCAGTGCTAGTGGGCAGAATAATCAGCCCCAGCATTTT
CSASGQNNQPQHF
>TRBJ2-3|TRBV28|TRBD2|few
TGTGCCAGCAGTACCCGAAGGAGCGGGAGGGCAGATACGCAGTATTTT
CASSTRRSGRADTQYF
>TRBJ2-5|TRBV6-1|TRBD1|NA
TGTGCCACCAGGGAAGGGACAGGGGGCAAAGAGACCCAGTACTTC
CATREGTGGKETQYF
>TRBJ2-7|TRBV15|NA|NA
TGTGCCACCAGCAGAGGTCAGGGGAGCTACGAGCAGTACTTC
CATSRGQGSYEQYF
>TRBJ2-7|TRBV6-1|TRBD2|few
TGTGCCAGCAGTGAAATCGGGGAGCGGGAGATCCACGAGCAGTACTTC
CASSEIGEREIHEQYF
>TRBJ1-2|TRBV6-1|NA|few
TGTGCCAGCATTTCCAGCGGAGGCTACACCTTC
CASISSGGYTF
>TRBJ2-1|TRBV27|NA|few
TGTGCCAGCAGTTTATCCACAGTGAGGAATGAGCAGTTCTTC
CASSLSTVRNEQFF
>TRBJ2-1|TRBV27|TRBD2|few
TGTGCCAGCAGTTCCAAGCGGGGCAATGAGCAGTTCTTC
CASSSKRGNEQFF
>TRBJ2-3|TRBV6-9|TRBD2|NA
TGTGCCAGCAGTTACATGCGGGAGGGAGATACGCAGTATTTT
CASSYMREGDTQYF
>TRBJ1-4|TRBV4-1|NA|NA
TGCGCCAGCAGCCTGCAGATTCACAGCCCTGAAAAACTGTTTTTT
CASSLQIHSPEKLFF
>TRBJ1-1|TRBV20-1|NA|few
TGCAGTGCTAGAGGTTTAGGACAAATAATGAACACTGAAGCTTTCTTT
CSARGLGQIMNTEAFF
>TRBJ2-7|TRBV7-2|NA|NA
TGTGCCAGCAGTTCAACTCGGGGCTTCTACGAGCAGTACTTC
CASSSTRGFYEQYF
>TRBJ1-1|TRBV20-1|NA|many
TGCAGTGAGGGGGGCCGGAACACTGAAGCTTTCTTT
CSEGGRNTEAFF
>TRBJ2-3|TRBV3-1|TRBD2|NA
TGTGCCAGCACCACCTGGCCGGGAGGGGAAGATACGCAGTATTTT
CASTTWPGGEDTQYF
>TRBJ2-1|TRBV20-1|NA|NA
TGCAGTGCTAGATCTCCTTTAGCAAACAATGAGCAGTTCTTC
CSARSPLANNEQFF
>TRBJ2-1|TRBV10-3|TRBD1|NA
TGTGCCATCAGTGAAGACAGGGTTGGTAATGAGCAGTTCTTC
CAISEDRVGNEQFF
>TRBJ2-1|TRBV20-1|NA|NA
TGCAGTGCTAGAGTAGGCTACAATGAGCAGTTCTTC
CSARVGYNEQFF
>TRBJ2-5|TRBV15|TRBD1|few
TGTGCCACCAGCAGAGTTCTCTCAGGGGGAGAGACCCAGTACTTC
CATSRVLSGGETQYF
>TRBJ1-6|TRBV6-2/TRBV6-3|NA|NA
TGTGCCAGCAGTTACTCGAGGTCACCCCTCCACTTT
CASSYSRSPLHF
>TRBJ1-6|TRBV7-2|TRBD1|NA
TGTGCCAGCAGCTTACAGGGGGGAAGGGTTAATTCACCCCTCCACTTT
CASSLQGGRVNSPLHF
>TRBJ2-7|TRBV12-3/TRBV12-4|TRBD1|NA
TGTGCCAGCACCCCGGGACAGGGTGGATACGAGCAGTACTTC
CASTPGQGGYEQYF
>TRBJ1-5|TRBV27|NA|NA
TGTGCCAGCAGCCGGGACACCACTAGCAATCAGCCCCAGCATTTT
CASSRDTTSNQPQHF
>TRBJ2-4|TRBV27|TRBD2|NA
TGTGCCAGACCCGCTAGCGGGACTCTAGCCAAAAACATTAAGTACTTC
CARPASGTLAKNIKYF
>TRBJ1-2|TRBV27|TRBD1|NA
TGTGCCAGTCGACAGGGCCTCTATGGCTACACCTTC
CASRQGLYGYTF
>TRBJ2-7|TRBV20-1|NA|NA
TGCAGTGCTAGGGTACCAGGTCGGATCAGCTACGAGCAGTACTTC
CSARVPGRISYEQYF
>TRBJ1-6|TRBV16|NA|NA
TGTGCCAGCAGCCCAAATTCGGAATCACCCCTCCACTTT
CASSPNSESPLHF
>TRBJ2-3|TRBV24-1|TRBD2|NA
TGTGCCACCAGTGATATAGCGGGAGGGCCAGATACGCAGTATTTT
CATSDIAGGPDTQYF
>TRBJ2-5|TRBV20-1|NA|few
TGCAGTGCTAGAAACAGGGAGACCCAGTACTTC
CSARNRETQYF
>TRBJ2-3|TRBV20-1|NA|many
TGCAGTGCTAGCCCCTTCCAGGTTAGCACAGATACGCAGTATTTT
CSASPFQVSTDTQYF
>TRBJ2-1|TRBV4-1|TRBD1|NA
TGCGCCAGCAGCCAAGCGGACAGGAGATACAATGAGCAGTTCTTC
CASSQADRRYNEQFF
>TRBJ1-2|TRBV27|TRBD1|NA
TGTGCCAGCAGTACCCTTACAGGGGACCGTGGCTACACCTTC
CASSTLTGDRGYTF
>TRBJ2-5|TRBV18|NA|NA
TGTGCCAGCTCACCACCCTCTAGTCAAGAGACCCAGTACTTC
CASSPPSSQETQYF
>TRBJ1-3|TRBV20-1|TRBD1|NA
TGCAGTGCTAAAGGGGGCGGAAACACCATATATTTT
CSAKGGGNTIYF
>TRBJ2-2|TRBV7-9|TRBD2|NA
TGTGCCAGCAGCTTAGTTTACAGCGGGGCCGGGGAGCTGTTTTTT
CASSLVYSGAGELFF
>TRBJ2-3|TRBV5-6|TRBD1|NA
TGTGCCAGCAGCAGAGGACAGGGCGGAGATACGCAGTATTTT
CASSRGQGGDTQYF
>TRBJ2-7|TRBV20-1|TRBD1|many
TGCAGTGCTCCCCGGGACAGGACTTACGAGCAGTACTTC
CSAPRDRTYEQYF
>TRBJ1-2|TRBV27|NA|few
TGTGCCAGCAGTTTATTCCCCCTCGGGACCTATGGCTACACCTTC
CASSLFPLGTYGYTF